The 30 T cell receptor beta chains below all came from one sample that was sequenced in a study of beta chain features in type 1 diabetes. Expressed TCRB transcripts were sequenced, since all the RNA that had been isolated was reverse transcribed. Clones were read by immunoSEQ multiplex PCR, and TCRdb kept only the in-frame ones, dropping some. The sample shows 810,000 or so clones, roughly 17% of them seen only once. The sequencing sample was made of naive CD4+ T cells from blood. The source is a woman between 18 and 30 years old in good health.

This clone was recorded a few times. The rearrangement links TRBV18 to TRBJ2-5; D may be TRBD2 (5 bases). V lost 2 bases and J lost 2, with 15 bases in between. This CDR3 spans 16 amino acids. The germline CDR1 and CDR2 sequences are KGHSH and LQKENI. The CDR3 DNA sequence: TGTGCCAGCTCACCAATCAAGAGCGTAGCGCAAGAGACCCAGTACTTC. Its translation is CASSPIKSVAQETQYF.

This clone was seen a few times. This sequence joins TRBV15 and TRBJ1-4; no reliable D call. Germline assignment: CDR1 LNHNV and CDR2 YYDKDF (reference sequence). The CDR3 covers 14 residues. Trimming removed 0 bases at V and 7 bases at J, with 9 bases between. The CDR3 coding sequence is TGTGCCACCAGCAGAGATCCCGACGGTGAAAAACTGTTTTTT. This encodes CATSRDPDGEKLFF.

The chain recombines TRBV9 with TRBJ2-7; D call uncertain. The CDR3 loop spans 15 amino acids. Germline CDR1 reads SGDLS; CDR2 reads YYNGEE. V was pared by 0 bases and J by 0 bases, with 10 bases between. CDR3 protein: CASSVGDRPSYEQYF. CDR3 DNA: TGTGCCAGCAGCGTAGGAGATCGGCCCTCCTACGAGCAGTACTTC.

This clone was recorded at least ten times. This chain joins TRBV21-1 and TRBJ2-4. TRBV21-1 is a pseudogene. The CDR3 extends over 14 amino acids. The CDR3 DNA sequence: TGTGCCAGCGTCGCCCCGATTGGCAAAAACATTCAGTACTTC. As protein: CASVAPIGKNIQYF.

The J gene is TRBJ1-2, the V gene TRBV29-1, with D possibly being TRBD1 (6 bases). CDR3 size: 14 residues. Germline V gives CDR1 SQVTM, CDR2 ANQGSEA. The V end lost 7 bases, the J end lost 0 bases, and 15 bases lay between the germline ends. This CDR3 is CSAGGRATNYGYTF. The CDR3 nucleotides read TGCAGCGCCGGGGGCAGGGCCACTAACTATGGCTACACCTTC. The variable domain in full, completed from reference TRBV29-1 and TRBJ1-2, reads SAVISQKPSRDICQRGTSLTIQCQVDSQVTMMFWYRQQPGQSLTLIATANQGSEATYESGFVIDKFPISRPNLTFSTLTVSNMSPEDSSIYLCSAGGRATNYGYTFGSGTRLTVV.

This clone was recorded a few times. V and J are TRBV2 and TRBJ2-4; TRBD1 matches at 7 bases. V dropped 4 bases and J dropped 3; count of bases not matched to a gene: 9. This CDR3 is 16 amino acids long. Germline V CDR1 and CDR2: SNHLY, FYNNEI. The CDR3 protein is CASSVLGTAVKNIQYF. CDR3 coding DNA: TGTGCCAGCAGTGTCTTGGGGACAGCCGTCAAAAACATTCAGTACTTC.

In this sample, this clone turned up a few times. Other DNA sequences within the sample encode an identical CDR3. The rearrangement links TRBV7-2 to TRBJ2-7; D is uncertain. CDR1 and CDR2 from the germline V gene are SGHTA and FQGNSA. Trimming left V 1 base short and J 3 bases short, with 10 bases between. The CDR3 is 14 residues long. CDR3 sequence: CASSLGGGSYEQYF. CDR3 nucleotides: TGTGCCAGCAGCTTAGGAGGCGGAAGCTACGAGCAGTACTTC.

This chain joins TRBV10-1 and TRBJ2-3, with 14 bases identical to TRBD2. The V and J ends lost 3 bases and 6 bases, in that order; junction bases with no gene match: 14. CDR1 is WNHNN, CDR2 SYGVQD, per germline (reference sequence). This CDR3 contains 19 residues. Here the CDR3 reads CASSDLGLAGVTTRDTQYF. DNA for the CDR3: TGCGCCAGCAGTGACTTGGGACTAGCGGGAGTTACCACACGGGATACGCAGTATTTT.

The chain has TRBV6-5 and TRBJ2-2; TRBD1 or TRBD2 may be the D gene (5 bases each). The CDR3 covers 15 residues. V was trimmed by 2 bases and J by 7 bases, leaving 14 bases between them. Germline V gene sequence: CDR1 MNHEY, CDR2 SVGAGI. The CDR3 bases are TGTGCCAGCAGTTACGGGGACCAGCCCCGCGGGGAGCTGTTTTTT. Its translation is CASSYGDQPRGELFF.

V and J are TRBV29-1 and TRBJ2-7, with 10 bases that match TRBD1. V gave up 5 bases and J gave up 2 bases; unmatched junction bases: 6. CDR1 is SQVTM and CDR2 is ANQGSEA in the germline V gene. The CDR3 consists of 14 residues. The CDR3 sequence: CSVSTGGATYEQYF. The CDR3 coding sequence is TGCAGCGTTTCGACAGGGGGCGCTACCTACGAGCAGTACTTC.

This clone showed up just a few times. The chain recombines TRBV11-2 with TRBJ2-7; perhaps TRBD1 as D (6 bases). The CDR3 is made up of 14 amino acids. Trimming took 3 bases from V and 3 from J, leaving 12 bases between them. Germline V gives CDR1 SGHAT, CDR2 FQNNGV. The chain's CDR3 is CASSFLGGDYEQYF. The CDR3 DNA follows: TGTGCCAGCAGCTTCCTAGGGGGTGACTACGAGCAGTACTTC.

This clone was observed a single time. CDR3 loop: CASSGTAPWGHTEAFF. The CDR3 bases are TGCGCCAGCAGCGGGACAGCCCCCTGGGGCCACACTGAAGCTTTCTTT. The rearrangement links TRBV5-1 to TRBJ1-1; 7 positions agree with TRBD1. Germline lookup yields CDR1 SGHRS and CDR2 YFSETQ. The CDR3 is made up of 16 amino acids. V shed 4 bases and J 3 bases; nucleotides not matched to a gene: 12.

This clone appeared a single time. This sequence joins TRBV6-5 and TRBJ1-2; TRBD1 might be the D (5 bases). Trimming cost V 8 bases and J 7 bases, with 14 bases left between them. The CDR3 is 12 residues long. Germline V gene lookup returns CDR1 MNHEY and CDR2 SVGAGI. The CDR3 DNA is TGTGCCAGCGTGGGTAATGGGGGTGGCTACACCTTC. Protein: CASVGNGGGYTF.

This clone was detected only a few times. In DNA form, the CDR3 reads TGTGCCAGTCTAGTTCAGGAGGACACTGAAGCTTTCTTT. It codes for CASLVQEDTEAFF. This chain joins TRBV7-2 and TRBJ1-1; D gene unclear. The germline V gene encodes CDR1 SGHTA and CDR2 FQGNSA. This CDR3 comprises 13 residues. V was shortened by 9 bases and J by 3 bases, with 14 bases between the two germline ends.

The chain couples TRBV14 to TRBJ1-3; TRBD1 is a possible D gene (5 bases). V dropped 3 bases and J dropped 0 bases, with 9 bases sitting between them. The CDR3 consists of 15 residues. Looked up from germline, CDR1 is SGHDN and CDR2 is FVKESK. The CDR3 DNA reads as TGTGCCAGCAGCCAGGGGACGGTCTCTGGAAACACCATATATTTT. Amino acids: CASSQGTVSGNTIYF.

This clone was picked up a small number of times. This chain links TRBV9 with TRBJ2-5; D gene unclear. The V gene's germline CDR1 is SGDLS and CDR2 YYNGEE. V was cut by 1 base and J by 7 bases, with 11 bases left in between. The CDR3 loop spans 13 amino acids. The CDR3 reads CASSVRAAGTQYF. The CDR3 bases are TGTGCCAGCAGCGTAAGGGCAGCCGGGACCCAGTACTTC.

The chain recombines TRBV19 with TRBJ2-6; D remains unclear. The V gene lost 3 bases and the J gene lost 0 bases, with 6 bases spanning the gap. This CDR3 is 15 amino acids long. Looked up from germline, CDR1 is LNHDA and CDR2 is SQIVND (reference sequence). The CDR3: CASSIAPSGANVLTF. The DNA for the CDR3 is TGTGCCAGTAGTATCGCTCCCTCTGGGGCCAACGTCCTGACTTTC. The full variable domain, its missing parts supplied by reference TRBV19 and TRBJ2-6, is DGGITQSPKYLFRKEGQNVTLSCEQNLNHDAMYWYRQDPGQGLRLIYYSQIVNDFQKGDIAEGYSVSREKKESFPLTVTSAQKNPTAFYLCASSIAPSGANVLTFGAGSRLTVL.

This sequence joins TRBV7-9 and TRBJ2-1, with TRBD2 matching 8 bases. CDR3 length: 13 amino acids. Germline loops: CDR1 SEHNR, CDR2 FQNEAQ (reference sequence). The J segment lost 7 bases and the V segment lost 5 bases, leaving 4 bases of the junction unmatched. The CDR3 reads CASSREGGNEQFF. DNA of the CDR3: TGTGCCAGCAGCCGGGAGGGTGGGAATGAGCAGTTCTTC.

The chain joins TRBV18 to TRBJ1-5; D gene uncertain. CDR1 and CDR2 from the germline V gene are KGHSH and LQKENI. V was clipped by 5 bases and J by 4 bases, with 12 bases between them. The CDR3 runs 14 residues. CDR3 nucleotides: TGTGCCAGCTCATCCCTCGATCCGAATCAGCCCCAGCATTTT. As protein: CASSSLDPNQPQHF. The full variable domain, with the rest looked up from reference TRBV18 and TRBJ1-5, is NAGVMQNPRHLVRRRGQEARLRCSPMKGHSHVYWYRQLPEEGLKFMVYLQKENIIDESGMPKERFSAEFPKEGPSILRIQQVVRGDSAAYFCASSSLDPNQPQHFGDGTRLSIL.

This clone was observed a few times. V is TRBV9 and J is TRBJ2-5; D is unresolved. V was cut by 0 bases and J by 1 base, with 7 bases left in between. Germline V lookup: CDR1 SGDLS, CDR2 YYNGEE. The CDR3 consists of 14 residues. CDR3 bases: TGTGCCAGCAGCGTAGATGCAGTCCAAGAGACCCAGTACTTC. Its translation is CASSVDAVQETQYF.

The chain combines TRBV5-4 with TRBJ2-1, with 14 bases identical to TRBD2. The CDR3 runs 17 residues. The junction had 9 bases not matched to a gene; V was cut back by 4 bases and J by 6 bases. CDR1 and CDR2 from the germline V gene are SGHNT and YYREEE (reference sequence). The CDR3 nucleotides are TGTGCCAGCAGCCCTCGACTAGCGGGAGGGCGTACCAATGAGCAGTTCTTC. Its translation: CASSPRLAGGRTNEQFF. The full variable domain, its missing parts supplied by reference TRBV5-4 and TRBJ2-1, is ETGVTQSPTHLIKTRGQQVTLRCSSQSGHNTVSWYQQALGQGPQFIFQYYREEENGRGNFPPRFSGLQFPNYSSELNVNALELDDSALYLCASSPRLAGGRTNEQFFGPGTRLTVL.

V and J are TRBV4-2 and TRBJ2-3; 14 bases are shared with TRBD2. Per germline, CDR1 LGHNA and CDR2 YNFKEQ. Trimming took 4 bases from V and 4 from J; bases not matched to a gene: 4. The CDR3 is made up of 16 amino acids. CDR3 DNA: TGTGCCAGCAGCCGGGGACTAGCGGGAGTCTCAGATACGCAGTATTTT. It is translated as CASSRGLAGVSDTQYF.

This clone has a handful of counts. Other DNA sequences in the same sample also yield this CDR3. The V and J genes are TRBV7-2 and TRBJ2-4; D might be TRBD2 (5 bases). The CDR3 loop spans 14 amino acids. Trimming cost V 1 base and J 9 bases, with 13 bases left between them. Germline-derived CDR1 and CDR2 are SGHTA and FQGNSA. The CDR3 region has the DNA TGTGCCAGCAGCTTAGATCGCAGACGGGGCATTCAGTACTTC. Translating it yields CASSLDRRRGIQYF.

This clone was detected once. The V call is TRBV14, the J call TRBJ2-5; 11 nucleotides align to TRBD2. The DNA end lines up better with TRBJ2-7; the J call may be wrong. Germline lookup yields CDR1 SGHDN and CDR2 FVKESK. The CDR3 totals 16 residues. The CDR3, as DNA: TGTGCCAGCAGCCAAGATTTAACTAGCGGGAGCTACGAGCAGTACTTC. This codes for CASSQDLTSGSYEQYF.

The J gene is TRBJ2-7, the V gene TRBV21-1. TRBV21-1 has pseudogene status. The CDR3 totals 16 residues. CDR3 DNA: TGTGCCAGCACTGCCCTAAGGGCGGTCAATTCCTACGAGCAGTACTTC. Protein product: CASTALRAVNSYEQYF.

The genes are TRBV19 and TRBJ1-5; a possible D gene is TRBD1 (5 bases). CDR1 is LNHDA and CDR2 is SQIVND in the germline V gene (reference sequence). Trimming took off 5 bases at V and 7 bases at J, with 12 bases between the two ends. The CDR3 is made up of 13 amino acids. The DNA for the CDR3 is TGTGCCAGTAGTGGAGGGGTGCGACAGCCCCAGCATTTT. It yields the protein CASSGGVRQPQHF.

This sequence joins TRBV27 and TRBJ2-2, with 7 bases identical to TRBD1. Germline trimming cut 5 bases from V and 4 bases from J; bases unmatched to any gene: 4. The CDR3 spans 14 residues. CDR1 MNHEY and CDR2 SMNVEV come from the germline V gene (reference sequence). CDR3 in amino acids: CASSERGPTGELFF. In nucleotides, the CDR3 is TGTGCCAGCAGTGAAAGGGGGCCCACCGGGGAGCTGTTTTTT.

The chain is built from TRBV14 and TRBJ2-3; D may correspond to TRBD1 or TRBD2 (6 bases each). The V gene's germline CDR1 is SGHDN and CDR2 FVKESK. The CDR3 runs to 16 residues. Deletions cut 4 bases from V and 5 bases from J, with 19 bases between. The CDR3 DNA reads TGTGCCAGCAGCCCGAATGGGGGGCCCGGGGGAGATACGCAGTATTTT. It translates to CASSPNGGPGGDTQYF.

The chain links TRBV6-6 to TRBJ1-5; the D is unclear. Trimming took 0 bases from V and 5 from J, leaving 11 bases between them. From germline, CDR1 is MNHNY and CDR2 SVGAGI (reference sequence). CDR3 size: 15 residues. This CDR3 reads CASSYSLRDHQPQHF. CDR3 nucleotides: TGTGCCAGCAGTTACTCGCTCCGGGATCATCAGCCCCAGCATTTT.

This clone was recorded a few times. V usage is TRBV5-4 and J usage is TRBJ2-1, with D perhaps matching TRBD2 (6 bases). V shed 3 bases and J shed 7 bases, with 20 bases lying between them. Per the germline V gene, CDR1 is SGHNT and CDR2 is YYREEE (reference sequence). The CDR3 extends over 16 amino acids. The CDR3 bases are TGTGCCAGCAGCTCAAGGGCGGGGTCAGAGATGAATGAGCAGTTCTTC. Translation gives CASSSRAGSEMNEQFF. The entire variable domain, with the rest obtained from reference TRBV5-4 and TRBJ2-1, is as follows: ETGVTQSPTHLIKTRGQQVTLRCSSQSGHNTVSWYQQALGQGPQFIFQYYREEENGRGNFPPRFSGLQFPNYSSELNVNALELDDSALYLCASSSRAGSEMNEQFFGPGTRLTVL.